This T cell receptor (beta chain) was obtained from a study of cytomegalovirus exposure and HLA in healthy donors. Both 60 Vbeta primers and 13 Jbeta primers went into the PCR. TCRdb keeps only in-frame clones here, not all; method: immunoSEQ multiplex PCR. The table lists roughly 180,000 clones, about four fifths of them singletons, with 2.5% to 3% in the top ten. CDR1 and CDR2 from the germline V gene are SGHRS and YFSETQ. This CDR3 comprises 15 residues. V shed 5 bases, J shed 8 bases, and the junction held 15 bases outside the gene matches. Though probably carrying unrecorded immune exposures, donors were nominally healthy at sampling. Findings of the study overall: A later analysis linked a missense variant in DCLRE1C to the trimming of TCR beta V and J genes.

This clone was detected once. What it binds is unknown. The source of this sequence is a female donor in good health and CMV-seronegative. What was sequenced was PBMCs. The chain couples TRBV5-1 to TRBJ1-2; 7 bases fit TRBD1. The CDR3 nucleotides read TGCGCCAGCAGGCGAGACAGGGCCGCCCCCGACGGCTACACCTTC. It is translated as CASRRDRAAPDGYTF.